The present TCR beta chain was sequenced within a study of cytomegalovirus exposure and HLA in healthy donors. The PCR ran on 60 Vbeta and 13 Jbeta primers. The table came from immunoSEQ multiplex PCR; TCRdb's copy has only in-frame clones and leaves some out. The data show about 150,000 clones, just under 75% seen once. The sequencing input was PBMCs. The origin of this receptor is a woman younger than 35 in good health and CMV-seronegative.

The CDR3 DNA reads TGTGCCAGCAGCTACGGGACTAGCGGGGGGGGAGGTGAGACCCAGTACTTC. Protein product: CASSYGTSGGGGETQYF. The chain couples TRBV11-3 to TRBJ2-5, with 16 positions matching TRBD2. After removal of 4 bases from V and 5 bases from J, the junction contained 7 bases not matched to a gene. CDR3 length: 17 amino acids. Germline V CDR1 and CDR2: SGHNT, YENEEA.